Following are 28 T cell receptor beta chains from one sample sequenced in a study of cytomegalovirus exposure and HLA in healthy donors. Primers for the PCR totalled 60 Vbeta and 13 Jbeta. Only in-frame clones appear in the TCRdb table, and some are missing; sequencing was by immunoSEQ multiplex PCR. Here the sample spans 150,000 or so clones, over 60% being singletons. Material: PBMCs. These receptors all stem from a woman aged 40 to 50 in good health and CMV-seronegative.

The chain carries TRBV7-3 and TRBJ1-2; 7 bases are shared with TRBD1. This CDR3 has 14 amino acids. V trimming: 1 base; J trimming: 4 bases; junction bases outside the gene matches: 3. CDR1 is SGHTA, CDR2 FQGTGA, per germline. DNA for the CDR3: TGTGCCAGCAGCTTAAAAGGGACAGTCTATGGCTACACCTTC. This encodes CASSLKGTVYGYTF. The whole variable domain, filled in from reference TRBV7-3 and TRBJ1-2, reads GAGVSQTPSNKVTEKGKYVELRCDPISGHTALYWYRQSLGQGPEFLIYFQGTGAADDSGLPNDRFFAVRPEGSVSTLKIQRTERGDSAVYLCASSLKGTVYGYTFGSGTRLTVV.

This chain joins TRBV7-2 and TRBJ2-7, with 11 bases matching TRBD2. Germline trimming cut 5 bases from V and 0 bases from J; bases unmatched to any gene: 6. Germline V gene data show CDR1 as SGHTA and CDR2 as FQGNSA. The CDR3 length is 16 residues. The CDR3 DNA reads as TGTGCCAGCAGCCCCACGACTAGCGGGGACTCCTACGAGCAGTACTTC. Its protein is CASSPTTSGDSYEQYF.

The chain is built from TRBV27 and TRBJ1-6; no clear D gene. Germline CDR1 MNHEY, CDR2 SMNVEV (reference sequence). Trimming pared 5 bases from V and 8 bases from J, leaving 13 bases between. The CDR3 contains 14 residues. CDR3 bases: TGTGCCAGCAGTCTACGACCCGGGGATTCACCCCTCCACTTT. It encodes CASSLRPGDSPLHF.

This clone has more than one count but fewer than ten. The genes are TRBV6-1 and TRBJ1-5, with 7 bases that match TRBD1. Germline lookup yields CDR1 MNHNS and CDR2 SASEGT. This CDR3 region has 16 residues. The V segment lost 4 bases and the J segment 0 bases; nucleotides outside the gene matches: 6. CDR3 in DNA: TGTGCCAGCAGTGCGAGACAGGGAAATAGCAATCAGCCCCAGCATTTT. Residues: CASSARQGNSNQPQHF.

The chain joins TRBV19 to TRBJ2-6; 7 bases fit TRBD2. The junction had 9 bases not matched to a gene; V was cut back by 7 bases and J by 0 bases. This CDR3 contains 17 residues. From germline, CDR1 is LNHDA and CDR2 SQIVND (reference sequence). CDR3 nucleotide sequence: TGTGCCAGTACCAGGGACTATAAAATCTCTGGGGCCAACGTCCTGACTTTC. It yields the protein CASTRDYKISGANVLTF.

CDR3 sequence: CASSPGASGRLGQYF. CDR3 coding DNA: TGTGCCAGCAGCCCTGGGGCTAGCGGTCGTCTCGGACAGTACTTC. J is TRBJ2-7 and V is TRBV27; 7 bases are shared with TRBD2. This CDR3 contains 15 residues. The germline V gene has CDR1 MNHEY and CDR2 SMNVEV (reference sequence). After removal of 6 bases from V and 10 bases from J, the junction contained 18 bases not matched to a gene.

V is TRBV9 and J is TRBJ1-2; 8 bases are shared with TRBD1. This CDR3 region has 15 residues. Germline-derived CDR1 and CDR2 are SGDLS and YYNGEE. V lost 4 bases and J lost 7; bases outside the gene matches: 12. Here the CDR3 DNA reads TGTGCCAGCAGCTCATCCTACAGGGGGAGATTTGGCTACACCTTC. It encodes CASSSSYRGRFGYTF.

This clone was detected once. The CDR3 coding sequence is TGTGCCAGCAGCTTGAACTGGAATCAGCCCCAGCATTTT. Protein: CASSLNWNQPQHF. The chain recombines TRBV7-9 with TRBJ1-5; no clear D. From germline, CDR1 is SEHNR and CDR2 FQNEAQ (reference sequence). The CDR3 spans 13 residues. Trimming pared 3 bases from V and 4 bases from J, leaving 7 bases between.

This clone has just a few counts. J is TRBJ2-5 and V is TRBV5-5; D perhaps matches TRBD2 (7 bases). Per germline, CDR1 SGHKS and CDR2 YYEKEE (reference sequence). V was clipped by 4 bases and J by 5 bases, with 18 bases between them. The CDR3 loop spans 15 amino acids. The CDR3 coding sequence is TGTGCCAGCAGCCGAGGGGGGGTGGCTAAGGAGACCCAGTACTTC. It encodes CASSRGGVAKETQYF.

The chain has TRBV28 and TRBJ1-2, with TRBD1 matching over 8 bases. V trimming: 6 bases; J trimming: 0 bases; junction bases outside the gene matches: 9. This CDR3 is built from 16 residues. From germline, CDR1 is MDHEN and CDR2 SYDVKM. The CDR3 DNA is TGTGCCAGCAGCCCTCGACAGGGGTGGGCTAACTATGGCTACACCTTC. This gives the protein CASSPRQGWANYGYTF.

V is TRBV13 and J is TRBJ2-1; TRBD2 agrees at 9 bases. The CDR3 is 16 residues long. V lost 4 bases, J lost 6 bases, and 10 bases stayed unmatched. CDR1 is PRHDT, CDR2 FYEKMQ, per germline (reference sequence). The CDR3 loop is CASSSRGGGAGNEQFF. CDR3 bases: TGTGCCAGCAGCTCCAGGGGCGGGGGGGCCGGCAATGAGCAGTTCTTC.

This chain connects TRBV18 to TRBJ2-4, with 7 nucleotides matching TRBD1. CDR1 and CDR2 (germline): KGHSH, LQKENI. CDR3 length: 15 amino acids. The J segment lost 5 bases and the V segment lost 4 bases, leaving 8 bases of the junction unmatched. CDR3 DNA sequence: TGTGCCAGCTCACTCAGACAGGGCCTCCAAAACATTCAGTACTTC. Translation gives CASSLRQGLQNIQYF.

This rearrangement joins TRBV28 to TRBJ1-4; 7 bases map to TRBD1. CDR1 and CDR2 from the germline V gene are MDHEN and SYDVKM. CDR3 length: 15 residues. After removal of 8 bases from V and 0 bases from J, the junction contained 6 bases not matched to a gene. CDR3 nucleotide sequence: TGTGCCAGCCTTTCCCAGGGGGCAACTAATGAAAAACTGTTTTTT. Translated, it gives CASLSQGATNEKLFF.

V and J are TRBV6-5 and TRBJ1-4, with 7 bases that match TRBD1. The germline CDR1 and CDR2 sequences are MNHEY and SVGAGI. J gave up 7 bases and V 4 bases, and 9 bases lay outside the gene matches. The CDR3 is 15 amino acids. The CDR3 loop is CASSLNRGGREKLFF. DNA of the CDR3: TGTGCCAGCAGTTTAAACAGGGGCGGACGTGAAAAACTGTTTTTT.

The rearrangement links TRBV2 to TRBJ2-1; D perhaps matches TRBD1 (6 bases). Germline-derived CDR1 and CDR2 are SNHLY and FYNNEI. CDR3 length: 13 residues. Deletions cut 4 bases from V and 7 bases from J, with 11 bases between. The chain's CDR3 is CASSVLRGNEQFF. The CDR3 nucleotides read TGTGCCAGCAGTGTTCTAAGGGGGAATGAGCAGTTCTTC. Looking up the rest from reference TRBV2 and TRBJ2-1 gives the full variable domain: EPEVTQTPSHQVTQMGQEVILRCVPISNHLYFYWYRQILGQKVEFLVSFYNNEISEKSEIFDDQFSVERPDGSNFTLKIRSTKLEDSAMYFCASSVLRGNEQFFGPGTRLTVL.

V usage is TRBV5-6 and J usage is TRBJ1-2, with D hard to call. Germline V lookup: CDR1 SGHDT, CDR2 YYEEEE. This CDR3 comprises 14 residues. Trimming took 4 bases from V and 2 from J, leaving 12 bases between them. CDR3 amino acids: CASSPLLSNYGYTF. The CDR3 region has the DNA TGTGCCAGCAGCCCCCTCTTATCCAACTATGGCTACACCTTC. The full variable domain, completed using reference TRBV5-6 and TRBJ1-2, is DAGVTQSPTHLIKTRGQQVTLRCSPKSGHDTVSWYQQALGQGPQFIFQYYEEEERQRGNFPDRFSGHQFPNYSSELNVNALLLGDSALYLCASSPLLSNYGYTFGSGTRLTVV.

J is TRBJ2-1 and V is TRBV5-4; 9 nucleotides align to TRBD2. J was trimmed by 2 bases and V by 6 bases; bases with no gene match: 9. Germline CDR1 is SGHNT and CDR2 is YYREEE (reference sequence). This CDR3 spans 16 amino acids. Here the CDR3 reads CASIGSKRGAYNEQFF. The CDR3 DNA follows: TGTGCCAGCATCGGGAGCAAGCGGGGGGCCTACAATGAGCAGTTCTTC.

V is TRBV7-8 and J is TRBJ1-1; D ambiguous. Germline CDR1 SGHVS, CDR2 FQNEAQ. The CDR3 loop spans 12 amino acids. V lost 2 bases and J 4 bases, leaving 5 bases between the germline ends. In DNA, the CDR3 is TGTGCCAGCAGCTTACCTCTCACTGAAGCTTTCTTT. This encodes CASSLPLTEAFF.

This rearrangement joins TRBV28 to TRBJ2-7; weak D call: TRBD2 (6 bases). Trimming shortened V by 5 bases and J by 3 bases, and 14 bases separated the two germline ends. CDR1 and CDR2 from the germline V gene are MDHEN and SYDVKM. The CDR3 is 14 amino acids. The CDR3 region is CASSPPGLLYEQYF. The CDR3 nucleotides are TGTGCCAGCAGTCCCCCGGGACTTCTCTACGAGCAGTACTTC.

This chain joins TRBV7-9 and TRBJ1-1; no clear D gene. V lost 4 bases, J lost 9 bases, and 12 bases lay in between. Germline lookup yields CDR1 SEHNR and CDR2 FQNEAQ (reference sequence). CDR3 length: 12 amino acids. The DNA for the CDR3 is TGTGCCAGCAGCTCCGGCGGGGTTAAAGCTTTCTTT. It is translated as CASSSGGVKAFF.

The chain uses TRBV13 and TRBJ2-3, with 11 bases fitting TRBD2. This CDR3 contains 14 residues. CDR1 PRHDT and CDR2 FYEKMQ come from the germline V gene (reference sequence). V trimming: 1 base; J trimming: 15 bases; junction bases outside the gene matches: 9. This CDR3 is CASSLAVSGGAFYF. The CDR3 bases are TGTGCCAGCAGCTTAGCCGTTAGCGGGGGGGCCTTTTATTTT.

The gene calls are TRBV6-1 and TRBJ2-3; 9 bases map to TRBD2. CDR3 length: 15 amino acids. Germline CDR1 is MNHNS and CDR2 is SASEGT. V gave up 5 bases and J gave up 6 bases; unmatched junction bases: 9. In DNA, the CDR3 is TGTGCCAGCAGTCGAATAGCGGGGGTGGGGGATACGCAGTATTTT. This codes for CASSRIAGVGDTQYF.

This clone appeared once. The V gene is TRBV28, the J gene TRBJ1-4; possible D gene TRBD1, 5 bases. Germline assignment: CDR1 MDHEN and CDR2 SYDVKM. Deletions cut 7 bases from V and 4 bases from J, with 13 bases between. The CDR3 spans 14 residues. The CDR3 sequence: CASKSMGHNEKLFF. CDR3 coding DNA: TGTGCCAGCAAAAGCATGGGGCATAATGAAAAACTGTTTTTT.

Judged by abundance, this clone is medium-sized (0.01 to 0.1%). V is TRBV2 and J is TRBJ1-1; D not certain. Trimming left V 8 bases short and J 1 base short, with 14 bases between. Germline V gene data show CDR1 as SNHLY and CDR2 as FYNNEI. The CDR3 sequence is 14 residues long. The CDR3 sequence is CASAWASGNTEAFF. The CDR3 DNA sequence: TGTGCCAGCGCCTGGGCAAGCGGGAACACTGAAGCTTTCTTT.

This clone has a single count. The chain employs TRBV29-1 and TRBJ1-5, with D uncertain. This CDR3 is built from 13 residues. CDR1 is SQVTM, CDR2 ANQGSEA, per germline. Trimming shortened V by 6 bases and J by 5 bases, and 14 bases separated the two germline ends. CDR3 region: CSVAFGRDQPQHF. As DNA, the CDR3 is TGCAGCGTAGCTTTCGGGCGGGATCAGCCCCAGCATTTT.

The J gene is TRBJ2-7, the V gene TRBV7-2, with D perhaps TRBD1 (6 bases). This CDR3 region has 15 residues. The germline CDR1 and CDR2 sequences are SGHTA and FQGNSA. V was shortened by 1 base and J by 6 bases, with 16 bases between the two germline ends. The CDR3 loop is CASSLEAGARLEQYF. The CDR3 bases are TGTGCCAGCAGCTTAGAGGCAGGGGCTCGGCTCGAGCAGTACTTC.

The chain is built from TRBV5-4 and TRBJ2-5; TRBD2 aligns across 8 bases. The ends lost 3 bases at V and 0 bases at J; junction bases unmatched: 7. The germline V gene has CDR1 SGHNT and CDR2 YYREEE (reference sequence). This CDR3 has 16 residues. CDR3 bases: TGTGCCAGCAGCTCTAAGTCTAGCGGGCACCAAGAGACCCAGTACTTC. Translating it yields CASSSKSSGHQETQYF.

The V and J genes are TRBV14 and TRBJ2-5, with a tentative D call TRBD2 (5 bases). Trimming shortened V by 0 bases and J by 5 bases, and 13 bases separated the two germline ends. Germline V CDR1 and CDR2: SGHDN, FVKESK. This CDR3 has 15 amino acids. This CDR3 reads CASSQDRGHGETQYF. The CDR3 nucleotides are TGTGCCAGCAGCCAAGATCGAGGGCATGGGGAGACCCAGTACTTC.